This T cell receptor beta chain comes out of a study of T cells after yellow fever vaccination. Broader study findings: Post-booster reappearance was seen for most primary-vaccination clones (around 96% CD4, 75% to 90% CD8). The CD4 and CD8 compartments had a small share of their clonotypes in common.

5'RACE template switching added a universal primer site and UMIs to TCR cDNA. TCRdb fed the 5' RACE reads into MiXCR, producing one record per CDR3 protein. This repertoire shows just under 600,000 distinct CDR3 sequences, about 13% found once; its top ten account for over 13%. Notes on this clonotype: Its antigen remains unknown.

CDR1 SGHRS and CDR2 YFSETQ come from the germline V gene. CDR3 size: 14 residues. Trimming pared 10 bases from V and 7 bases from J, leaving 21 bases between. The source is a young man who received the YFV17D yellow fever vaccine. This chain links TRBV5-1 with TRBJ2-1; tentatively, D is TRBD1 or TRBD2 (5 bases each). The sample was PBMCs, taken on the day of the yellow fever booster vaccination. In DNA form, the CDR3 reads TGCGCCTCCAGTTTGGGGGAGAATCGGAATGAGCAGTTCTTC. Its translation: CASSLGENRNEQFF.